The 20 T cell receptor beta chains below were found in one sample sequenced in a study of response to subunit inactivated influenza vaccine. TCRdb reprocessed the RT-PCR reads via MiXCR and lists one record per CDR3 protein. Of under 750,000 distinct CDR3 sequences listed, 10% to 15% are singletons. The material was PBMCs from blood, obtained on the day of vaccination. The receptors were gathered from a man over 45 who received an inactivated influenza vaccine.

The CDR3 protein is CASSQPLTGGNYEQYF. Here the CDR3 DNA reads TGTGCCAGCAGCCAACCCCTGACAGGGGGCAACTACGAGCAGTACTTC. This rearrangement joins TRBV3-1 to TRBJ2-7, with TRBD1 matching 10 bases. The CDR3 is made up of 16 amino acids. J lost 3 bases, V lost 2 bases, and 7 bases had no gene match. Looked up from germline, CDR1 is LGHDT and CDR2 is YNNKEL (reference sequence).

The rearrangement links TRBV4-1 to TRBJ2-7; 7 nucleotides align to TRBD2. Germline CDR1 reads MGHRA; CDR2 reads YSYEKL. The CDR3 spans 15 residues. The V gene end was trimmed by 1 base and the J gene end by 2 bases; junction bases not matched to a gene: 5. Written as DNA, the CDR3 is TGCGCCAGCAGCCAAGGGGGGGGGTTCGCCTACGAGCAGTACTTC. Translation: CASSQGGGFAYEQYF.

The chain joins TRBV28 to TRBJ2-1, with unresolved D. CDR1 and CDR2 from the germline V gene are MDHEN and SYDVKM. The CDR3 is made up of 13 amino acids. V was shortened by 2 bases and J by 7 bases, with 9 bases between the two germline ends. The CDR3 DNA is TGTGCCAGCAGTTTAAGGGAAGGGAATGAGCAGTTCTTC. Its translation is CASSLREGNEQFF.

This chain uses TRBV29-1 with TRBJ1-2; 7 bases are shared with TRBD1. This CDR3 contains 14 residues. The junction had 7 bases not matched to a gene; V was cut back by 3 bases and J by 3 bases. Germline loops: CDR1 SQVTM, CDR2 ANQGSEA. CDR3 coding DNA: TGCAGCGTTGACAGGCAGGGGGGGTACTATGGCTACACCTTC. Protein product: CSVDRQGGYYGYTF.

This clonotype was seen a handful of times. The chain combines TRBV15 with TRBJ2-5; tentative D call: TRBD1 (6 bases). The CDR3 runs to 15 residues. With 4 bases removed from V and 0 bases from J, the gap between germline ends came to 12 bases. Per the germline V gene, CDR1 is LNHNV and CDR2 is YYDKDF (reference sequence). The CDR3 DNA follows: TGTGCCACCAGCAAGTGGACAGAAGACCAAGAGACCCAGTACTTC. This codes for CATSKWTEDQETQYF.

This clonotype was counted a few times. V usage is TRBV11-2 and J usage is TRBJ2-2; 8 bases match TRBD2. CDR1 SGHAT and CDR2 FQNNGV come from the germline V gene. The junction had 7 bases not matched to a gene; V was cut back by 0 bases and J by 4 bases. The CDR3 is made up of 17 amino acids. CDR3 in amino acids: CASSLDLERGRTGELFF. The CDR3, as DNA: TGTGCCAGCAGCTTAGACCTCGAGCGGGGGCGCACCGGGGAGCTGTTTTTT.

The V call is TRBV30, the J call TRBJ1-1; 7 positions match TRBD1. CDR3 length: 12 amino acids. The J segment lost 4 bases and the V segment lost 5 bases, leaving 4 bases of the junction unmatched. CDR1 and CDR2 from the germline V gene are GTSNPN and SVGIG (reference sequence). This chain's CDR3 is CAWGGQITEAFF. Here the CDR3 DNA reads TGTGCCTGGGGGGGACAGATCACTGAAGCTTTCTTT.

This clonotype was observed at least ten times. The chain combines TRBV4-2 with TRBJ1-3; D gene unclear. Trimming left V 0 bases short and J 0 bases short, with 9 bases between. CDR3 length: 16 residues. Germline V lookup: CDR1 LGHNA, CDR2 YNFKEQ. DNA of the CDR3: TGTGCCAGCAGCCAAGATACGAGGGACTCTGGAAACACCATATATTTT. Its translation is CASSQDTRDSGNTIYF.

In this sample, this clonotype turned up a few times. The V and J genes are TRBV30 and TRBJ2-1; D is tentatively TRBD1 or TRBD2 (5 bases each). The CDR3 length is 13 residues. Trimming stripped 2 bases from V and 9 bases from J, with 14 bases between. In germline, CDR1 is GTSNPN, CDR2 SVGIG (reference sequence). In DNA, the CDR3 is TGTGCCTGGAGTAGGGACCTTCGAGGTGAGCAGTTCTTC. Translated: CAWSRDLRGEQFF.

The V gene is TRBV30, the J gene TRBJ2-5, with 8 nucleotides matching TRBD2. Germline trimming cut 3 bases from V and 5 bases from J; bases unmatched to any gene: 2. The CDR3 is 12 amino acids. Germline CDR1 GTSNPN, CDR2 SVGIG (reference sequence). CDR3 bases: TGTGCCTGGAGCGCGGGGGGCGAGACCCAGTACTTC. Amino acid sequence: CAWSAGGETQYF.

This clonotype has ten or more counts. The chain has TRBV7-9 and TRBJ2-4, with 7 positions matching TRBD1. Germline assignment: CDR1 SEHNR and CDR2 FQNEAQ (reference sequence). The CDR3 runs 17 residues. Unmatched junction bases numbered 6, after V lost 1 base and J lost 0 bases. The CDR3 nucleotides read TGTGCCAGCAGCTTAGGCCGGACAGGACTAGCCAAAAACATTCAGTACTTC. Translation: CASSLGRTGLAKNIQYF.

This clonotype came up a few times. This chain joins TRBV4-1 and TRBJ2-1, with D possibly being TRBD1 (5 bases). Germline-derived CDR1 and CDR2 are MGHRA and YSYEKL. V was clipped by 4 bases and J by 9 bases, with 10 bases between them. This CDR3 comprises 12 residues. CDR3 in DNA: TGCGCCAGCAGCCTCACTGGGGCTGAGCAGTTCTTC. This gives the protein CASSLTGAEQFF.

The V call is TRBV20-1, the J call TRBJ2-1; D unresolved. This CDR3 comprises 11 residues. Trimming shortened V by 5 bases and J by 2 bases, and 4 bases separated the two germline ends. From germline, CDR1 is DFQATT and CDR2 SNEGSKA (reference sequence). The CDR3, as DNA: TGCAGTGCTGTTCCCTACAATGAGCAGTTCTTC. Encoded protein: CSAVPYNEQFF.

The sample holds many counts of this clonotype. V is TRBV12-3 or TRBV12-4 and J is TRBJ1-2; the D is unclear. V was trimmed by 7 bases and J by 4 bases, leaving 7 bases between them. This CDR3 comprises 11 residues. The CDR3 DNA follows: TGTGCCAGCAACCGCCTCTATGGCTACACCTTC. This sequence encodes CASNRLYGYTF.

Only a few counts were recorded for this clonotype. V usage is TRBV20-1 and J usage is TRBJ2-1, with D perhaps matching TRBD1 (5 bases). This CDR3 is 14 amino acids long. V lost 4 bases and J lost 8, with 18 bases in between. The germline V gene encodes CDR1 DFQATT and CDR2 SNEGSKA (reference sequence). CDR3 protein: CSATRMGLGDEQFF. CDR3 DNA: TGCAGTGCTACGAGAATGGGCTTAGGGGATGAGCAGTTCTTC.

J is TRBJ2-1 and V is TRBV20-1; TRBD2 aligns across 12 bases. This CDR3 has 15 residues. Germline values: CDR1 DFQATT, CDR2 SNEGSKA (reference sequence). The J segment lost 10 bases and the V segment lost 2 bases, leaving 9 bases of the junction unmatched. The CDR3 is CSARFPSGRAREQFF. For the CDR3, the DNA is TGCAGTGCTAGATTCCCTAGCGGGAGGGCTAGGGAGCAGTTCTTC.

Ten or more counts support this clonotype. The chain links TRBV5-1 to TRBJ2-3; a weak D match, TRBD1 (5 bases). V dropped 4 bases and J dropped 2 bases, with 17 bases sitting between them. Germline CDR1 reads SGHRS; CDR2 reads YFSETQ. The CDR3 length is 16 residues. As DNA, the CDR3 is TGCGCCAGCAGCGCAGGACAAATACAAATCACAGATACGCAGTATTTT. Protein sequence: CASSAGQIQITDTQYF.

The chain uses TRBV9 and TRBJ2-3; possibly TRBD1 or TRBD2 for D (5 bases each). Trimming pared 3 bases from V and 0 bases from J, leaving 17 bases between. The V gene's germline CDR1 is SGDLS and CDR2 YYNGEE. This CDR3 contains 17 residues. In nucleotides, the CDR3 is TGTGCCAGCAGCGCCGGAATTGGGACCGTTAGCACAGATACGCAGTATTTT. Its translation: CASSAGIGTVSTDTQYF.

The chain joins TRBV14 to TRBJ2-3; D may be TRBD1 or TRBD2 (5 bases each). V lost 0 bases, J lost 10 bases, and 20 bases lay in between. Germline values: CDR1 SGHDN, CDR2 FVKESK. This CDR3 contains 16 residues. Here the CDR3 reads CASSQDGMRRRGAQYF. In nucleotides, the CDR3 is TGTGCCAGCAGCCAAGATGGAATGAGGCGGCGAGGGGCGCAGTATTTT.

This chain connects TRBV20-1 to TRBJ2-1, with no clear D. The ends were cut back, 3 bases at V and 5 bases at J, with 14 bases in the middle. Germline assignment: CDR1 DFQATT and CDR2 SNEGSKA (reference sequence). CDR3 length: 14 residues. The CDR3 DNA follows: TGCAGTGCTAGGCCCCTACTCCTTAACAATGAGCAGTTCTTC. This codes for CSARPLLLNNEQFF.